These 15 T cell receptor beta chains share one sample of origin, sequenced in a study of T-cell reconstitution after alpha-beta-depleted transplantation in children. A TCRbeta library incorporating unique molecular identifiers was prepared. TCRdb re-called the PCR reads through MiXCR, storing one row per CDR3 protein. In the table there are 400,000 to 500,000 distinct CDR3 sequences, roughly a tenth of which are singletons. The source was PBMCs from the stem cell graft donor, collected from the stem cell graft. The receptors originated from a human donor who donated a stem cell graft to a child with acute myeloid leukemia.

This clonotype occurred many times. This chain connects TRBV6-5 to TRBJ1-1; D gene unclear. The CDR3 spans 13 residues. The V gene lost 2 bases and the J gene lost 3 bases, with 7 bases spanning the gap. Germline CDR1 is MNHEY and CDR2 is SVGAGI. CDR3 in amino acids: CASSYRGDTEAFF. The CDR3 bases are TGTGCCAGCAGTTACCGCGGAGACACTGAAGCTTTCTTT.

This clonotype came up a few times. The genes are TRBV29-1 and TRBJ2-7, with TRBD2 as a possible D gene (6 bases). The CDR3 runs to 12 residues. Germline assignment: CDR1 SQVTM and CDR2 ANQGSEA. The V end was cut by 0 bases, the J end by 7 bases, with 10 bases between. The CDR3 region has the DNA TGCAGCGTTGAAGAGGGCCGGGGGGAGCAGTACTTC. Encoded protein: CSVEEGRGEQYF.

This clonotype was observed at least ten times. The rearrangement uses TRBV7-2 and TRBJ2-5, with a possible D match to TRBD2 (5 bases). CDR3 length equals 15 residues. The V end lost 1 base, the J end lost 2 bases, and 11 bases lay between the germline ends. The germline gives CDR1 SGHTA, CDR2 FQGNSA. DNA of the CDR3: TGTGCCAGCAGCTTAGTGGGTACGGGACAAGAGACCCAGTACTTC. Protein sequence: CASSLVGTGQETQYF.

This clonotype showed up many times. The chain recombines TRBV15 with TRBJ1-3; D ambiguous. Germline-derived CDR1 and CDR2 are LNHNV and YYDKDF (reference sequence). V was trimmed by 0 bases and J by 8 bases, leaving 8 bases between them. The CDR3 spans 13 residues. For the CDR3, the DNA is TGTGCCACCAGCAGAGATCTGAGGGACACCATATATTTT. It translates to CATSRDLRDTIYF.

This clonotype was seen many times. V is TRBV29-1 and J is TRBJ2-3; 9 positions match TRBD2. CDR3 length: 16 residues. The V segment lost 4 bases and the J segment 1 base; nucleotides outside the gene matches: 9. CDR1 is SQVTM and CDR2 is ANQGSEA in the germline V gene. CDR3 DNA sequence: TGCAGCGTTGTCCTCGAGACTAGCGGACGCACAGATACGCAGTATTTT. It encodes CSVVLETSGRTDTQYF.

This clonotype was counted at least ten times. The rearrangement joins TRBV6-5 to TRBJ2-5; possibly TRBD2 for D (5 bases). The germline CDR1 and CDR2 sequences are MNHEY and SVGAGI. Trimming shortened V by 4 bases and J by 7 bases, and 10 bases separated the two germline ends. The CDR3 covers 12 residues. In nucleotides, the CDR3 is TGTGCCAGCAGTTCGAAAAGCGGGACCCAGTACTTC. Translated: CASSSKSGTQYF.

The rearrangement links TRBV6-1 to TRBJ1-5; a possible D gene is TRBD1 (5 bases). The CDR3 is made up of 12 amino acids. The V end lost 8 bases, the J end lost 10 bases, and 15 bases lay between the germline ends. Germline lookup yields CDR1 MNHNS and CDR2 SASEGT. CDR3: CASDGARTPQHF. The DNA for the CDR3 is TGTGCCAGCGACGGAGCCCGGACACCCCAGCATTTT.

For the CDR3, the DNA is TGTGCCAGCAGCTTGGGGGGGCCACTGAACACTGAAGCTTTCTTT. Its translation: CASSLGGPLNTEAFF. The rearrangement links TRBV5-6 to TRBJ1-1, with a possible D match to TRBD1 (6 bases). V was pared by 0 bases and J by 0 bases, with 9 bases between. The germline V gene encodes CDR1 SGHDT and CDR2 YYEEEE. This CDR3 has 15 amino acids.

This clonotype was seen a few times. The chain has TRBV28 and TRBJ2-1; no clear D gene. This CDR3 has 16 residues. The V end lost 1 base, the J end lost 8 bases, and 18 bases lay between the germline ends. Germline loops: CDR1 MDHEN, CDR2 SYDVKM. CDR3 loop: CASSLLGSNLYDEQFF. The DNA for the CDR3 is TGTGCCAGCAGTTTATTAGGCTCCAACTTATATGATGAGCAGTTCTTC. The full variable domain, in which reference TRBV28 and TRBJ2-1 provide the parts outside the CDR3, is DVKVTQSSRYLVKRTGEKVFLECVQDMDHENMFWYRQDPGLGLRLIYFSYDVKMKEKGDIPEGYSVSREKKERFSLILESASTNQTSMYLCASSLLGSNLYDEQFFGPGTRLTVL.

The rearrangement uses TRBV29-1 and TRBJ1-2, with unresolved D. The V and J ends lost 3 bases and 5 bases respectively, with 19 bases between them. Germline values: CDR1 SQVTM, CDR2 ANQGSEA. CDR3 size: 15 residues. CDR3 sequence reads: CSVETPKEGWYGYTF. The CDR3, as DNA: TGCAGCGTTGAGACCCCAAAGGAGGGATGGTATGGCTACACCTTC.

A few counts support this clonotype. The chain employs TRBV20-1 and TRBJ2-5, with 10 bases matching TRBD1. The CDR3 contains 13 residues. Trimming at V came to 3 bases and at J to 7 bases, leaving 5 bases not matched to a gene. Germline CDR1 reads DFQATT; CDR2 reads SNEGSKA (reference sequence). CDR3 residues: CSARDRGVRTQYF. For the CDR3, the DNA is TGCAGTGCTAGGGACAGGGGGGTACGGACCCAGTACTTC.

The rearrangement links TRBV25-1 to TRBJ2-4; 10 bases map to TRBD1. This CDR3 has 16 amino acids. Trimming at V came to 5 bases and at J to 5 bases, leaving 9 bases not matched to a gene. In germline, CDR1 is MGHDK, CDR2 SYGVNS. The CDR3 spells CASSKTGTGEENIQYF. DNA for the CDR3: TGTGCCAGCAGTAAAACCGGGACAGGGGAAGAAAACATTCAGTACTTC.

This chain connects TRBV9 to TRBJ2-5, with 8 bases aligning to TRBD1. The ends lost 0 bases at V and 2 bases at J; junction bases unmatched: 9. Germline CDR1 reads SGDLS; CDR2 reads YYNGEE. This CDR3 has 17 amino acids. The CDR3 DNA reads as TGTGCCAGCAGCGTAGAACCTGGACAGGGTCCGCAAGAGACCCAGTACTTC. Amino acid sequence: CASSVEPGQGPQETQYF.

This chain connects TRBV5-1 to TRBJ2-1, with 13 nucleotides matching TRBD2. CDR1 and CDR2 from the germline V gene are SGHRS and YFSETQ. The CDR3 covers 16 residues. Trimming took 4 bases from V and 6 from J; bases not matched to a gene: 7. The CDR3 protein is CASSRLAGGRGNEQFF. The CDR3 DNA reads TGCGCCAGCAGCAGACTAGCGGGAGGACGAGGCAATGAGCAGTTCTTC.

There are many counts of this clonotype. The chain employs TRBV20-1 and TRBJ2-5; the match to TRBD1 covers 7 bases. The germline CDR1 and CDR2 sequences are DFQATT and SNEGSKA (reference sequence). V lost 2 bases to trimming and J lost 9 bases; unmatched junction nucleotides: 9. The CDR3 extends over 13 amino acids. The CDR3 sequence is CSARNRGPMAQYF. DNA of the CDR3: TGCAGTGCTAGAAACAGGGGCCCGATGGCCCAGTACTTC.